The next 25 T cell receptor beta chains were all read from a single sample in a study of cytomegalovirus exposure and HLA in healthy donors. Vbeta (60) and Jbeta (13) primers were used in the PCR. Produced via immunoSEQ multiplex PCR; TCRdb's table is partial and in-frame only. The table has about 140,000 clones, 80% seen once. What was sequenced was PBMCs. The source is a middle-aged man in good health and CMV-seronegative.

This clone was counted a few times. DNA for the CDR3: TGTGCCAGCAGTGAAAGAGCCTGGGGGGCCAACGTCCTGACTTTC. It specifies CASSERAWGANVLTF. The genes are TRBV6-1 and TRBJ2-6, with D unclear. Germline V gene sequence: CDR1 MNHNS, CDR2 SASEGT. Trimming cost V 2 bases and J 4 bases, with 9 bases left between them. This CDR3 is built from 15 residues.

The rearrangement joins TRBV13 to TRBJ2-5; 13 positions agree with TRBD2. Germline loops: CDR1 PRHDT, CDR2 FYEKMQ (reference sequence). Trimming removed 5 bases from V and 1 base from J; junction bases left unmatched: 10. This CDR3 has 18 amino acids. For the CDR3, the DNA is TGTGCCAGCAGCCCTCGTCCCGGACTAGCGGGGGCCCAAGAGACCCAGTACTTC. Its translation is CASSPRPGLAGAQETQYF.

This chain joins TRBV19 and TRBJ2-7; 10 positions match TRBD1. The junction had 8 bases not matched to a gene; V was cut back by 6 bases and J by 6 bases. CDR1 is LNHDA and CDR2 is SQIVND in the germline V gene (reference sequence). The CDR3 totals 14 residues. CDR3 sequence (DNA): TGTGCCAGTAGGGCCGACAGGGGGCTAGGCGAGCAGTACTTC. Translating it yields CASRADRGLGEQYF. The full variable domain, in which reference TRBV19 and TRBJ2-7 provide the parts outside the CDR3, is DGGITQSPKYLFRKEGQNVTLSCEQNLNHDAMYWYRQDPGQGLRLIYYSQIVNDFQKGDIAEGYSVSREKKESFPLTVTSAQKNPTAFYLCASRADRGLGEQYFGPGTRLTVT.

V gene TRBV10-2 combines with J gene TRBJ1-2, with D possibly TRBD1 on 6 matching bases. CDR3 length: 16 amino acids. Trimming took off 8 bases at V and 4 bases at J, with 23 bases between the two ends. Germline V CDR1 and CDR2: WSHSY, SAAADI. The CDR3 coding sequence is TGCGCCAGCGGGGGACTGTTCGGGGGGCGCGGCTATGGCTACACCTTC. This codes for CASGGLFGGRGYGYTF.

CDR3 nucleotides: TGTGCCAGCAGTCCACCTAGGAGGATCGTCAATGAGCAGTTCTTC. Its protein product is CASSPPRRIVNEQFF. This chain joins TRBV27 and TRBJ2-1, with D maybe TRBD2 (5 bases). Germline CDR1 and CDR2: MNHEY and SMNVEV (reference sequence). The CDR3 runs 15 residues. V lost 5 bases and J lost 6, with 17 bases in between.

The rearrangement joins TRBV11-3 to TRBJ2-1, with TRBD2 matching over 15 bases. V lost 5 bases, J lost 0 bases, and 8 bases stayed unmatched. The CDR3 has 19 amino acids. Germline-derived CDR1 and CDR2 are SGHNT and YENEEA. CDR3: CASSPRGLAGGHSYNEQFF. As DNA, the CDR3 is TGTGCCAGCAGCCCACGGGGACTAGCGGGGGGCCACTCCTACAATGAGCAGTTCTTC.

The J gene is TRBJ1-1, the V gene TRBV19; D is possibly TRBD1 (5 bases). The CDR3 is 15 residues long. Germline-derived CDR1 and CDR2 are LNHDA and SQIVND (reference sequence). The V end was cut by 2 bases, the J end by 0 bases, with 10 bases between. In DNA, the CDR3 is TGTGCCAGTAGTATACTACGGGGGATGAACACTGAAGCTTTCTTT. Its translation is CASSILRGMNTEAFF.

This clone appeared a single time. This chain links TRBV15 with TRBJ2-2; D is perhaps TRBD1 (6 bases). The CDR3 is made up of 16 amino acids. Germline V gene data show CDR1 as LNHNV and CDR2 as YYDKDF (reference sequence). The V end lost 1 base, the J end lost 0 bases, and 9 bases lay between the germline ends. For the CDR3, the DNA is TGTGCCACCAGCAGAGGGGGGACACCGAACACCGGGGAGCTGTTTTTT. Translation gives CATSRGGTPNTGELFF.

This clone was seen more than once but under ten times. The J gene is TRBJ2-5, the V gene TRBV7-9; possibly TRBD2 for D (6 bases). CDR3 length: 12 amino acids. Looked up from germline, CDR1 is SEHNR and CDR2 is FQNEAQ (reference sequence). Between the trimmed V and J ends, which lost 5 bases and 10 bases, there was a span of 14 bases. CDR3 bases: TGTGCCAGCAGCCTCAGCCGGGAGCGCCAGTACTTC. Residues: CASSLSRERQYF. The full variable domain, in which reference TRBV7-9 and TRBJ2-5 provide the parts outside the CDR3, is DTGVSQNPRHKITKRGQNVTFRCDPISEHNRLYWYRQTLGQGPEFLTYFQNEAQLEKSRLLSDRFSAERPKGSFSTLEIQRTEQGDSAMYLCASSLSRERQYFGPGTRLLVL.

This chain joins TRBV19 and TRBJ2-2; perhaps TRBD1 as D (6 bases). Germline values: CDR1 LNHDA, CDR2 SQIVND (reference sequence). The CDR3 consists of 14 residues. The V end lost 8 bases, the J end lost 3 bases, and 13 bases lay between the germline ends. CDR3 region: CASAQGWDTGELFF. The CDR3 DNA reads TGTGCCAGTGCACAGGGTTGGGACACCGGGGAGCTGTTTTTT.

The rearrangement uses TRBV11-2 and TRBJ1-5; D may be TRBD1 (6 bases). Germline lookup yields CDR1 SGHAT and CDR2 FQNNGV. V lost 7 bases and J lost 3, with 13 bases in between. CDR3 length: 14 residues. CDR3 loop: CASTAGTNNQPQHF. CDR3 nucleotides: TGTGCCAGCACCGCCGGGACAAACAATCAGCCCCAGCATTTT.

This chain joins TRBV5-1 and TRBJ2-2, with D possibly TRBD1 on 7 matching bases. The CDR3 has 17 amino acids. Trimming took off 4 bases at V and 1 base at J, with 17 bases between the two ends. Germline V gene data show CDR1 as SGHRS and CDR2 as YFSETQ. The chain's CDR3 is CASSREGGTENTGELFF. The CDR3 region has the DNA TGCGCCAGCAGCCGAGAAGGCGGGACAGAGAACACCGGGGAGCTGTTTTTT.

Comments on this clone: The junction differs from germline at one of its ends, possibly a read error. Other DNA sequences in this sample translate to the same CDR3. This chain connects TRBV9 to TRBJ2-1; TRBD2 aligns across 7 bases. CDR1 is SGDLS, CDR2 YYNGEE, per germline. CDR3 length equals 15 residues. The CDR3 sequence is CASSPGTNSYNEQFF. The CDR3 region has the DNA TGTGCCAGCAGCCCCGGGACTAACTCCTATAATGAGCAGTTCTTC.

The CDR3: CASNLRGPEAFF. The DNA of the CDR3 is TGTGCCAGCAACCTGCGGGGCCCTGAAGCTTTCTTT. V is TRBV28 and J is TRBJ1-1, with D perhaps matching TRBD1 (5 bases). This CDR3 region has 12 residues. Germline assignment: CDR1 MDHEN and CDR2 SYDVKM. V gave up 7 bases and J gave up 6 bases, with 12 bases separating them.

This chain links TRBV5-4 with TRBJ2-5, with TRBD2 matching over 9 bases. V shed 4 bases and J 5 bases; nucleotides not matched to a gene: 3. Per germline, CDR1 SGHNT and CDR2 YYREEE (reference sequence). The CDR3 sequence is 13 residues long. CDR3 nucleotides: TGTGCCAGCAGCAATAGCGGGGGTGAGACCCAGTACTTC. Translated: CASSNSGGETQYF.

This clone was picked up a small number of times. Other DNA variants within this sample encode the same CDR3. The chain joins TRBV6-1 to TRBJ1-6; 7 bases fit TRBD1. Germline V gene lookup returns CDR1 MNHNS and CDR2 SASEGT. CDR3 length: 16 amino acids. Unmatched junction bases numbered 6, after V lost 4 bases and J lost 3 bases. The CDR3 is CASSARDRGYNSPLHF. Here the CDR3 DNA reads TGTGCCAGCAGTGCCCGGGACAGAGGCTATAATTCACCCCTCCACTTT.

The CDR3 sequence is CASSAGTVNSPLHF. The CDR3 coding sequence is TGTGCCAGCAGCGCCGGGACAGTCAATTCACCCCTCCACTTT. The rearrangement links TRBV9 to TRBJ1-6, with TRBD1 matching over 7 bases. The CDR3 covers 14 residues. The germline V gene encodes CDR1 SGDLS and CDR2 YYNGEE. Unmatched junction bases numbered 4, after V lost 3 bases and J lost 7 bases.

This clone has only one observation. CDR3 region: CASSQVYRGKYEQYF. DNA of the CDR3: TGCGCCAGCAGTCAAGTTTACAGGGGGAAGTACGAGCAGTACTTC. The chain combines TRBV23-1 with TRBJ2-7, with TRBD1 identical over 8 bases. TRBV23-1 is an ORF, with its function uncertain. V gave up 2 bases and J gave up 4 bases; unmatched junction bases: 7. The CDR3 covers 15 residues.

The chain employs TRBV4-3 and TRBJ2-3; 10 positions match TRBD1. Unmatched junction bases numbered 3, after V lost 0 bases and J lost 3 bases. Germline CDR1 reads LGHNA; CDR2 reads YSLEER. The CDR3 length is 16 residues. The CDR3 is CASSQEGTGVTDTQYF. The CDR3 nucleotides read TGCGCCAGCAGCCAAGAGGGGACAGGGGTTACAGATACGCAGTATTTT.

The chain is built from TRBV9 and TRBJ1-4; 10 bases are a match to TRBD1. The CDR3 sequence is 16 residues long. Germline V lookup: CDR1 SGDLS, CDR2 YYNGEE. Trimming removed 3 bases from V and 8 bases from J; junction bases left unmatched: 10. CDR3 sequence: CASSARGDRGGEKLFF. For the CDR3, the DNA is TGTGCCAGCAGCGCCCGAGGGGACAGGGGAGGGGAAAAACTGTTTTTT.

This clone was found a few times. The chain uses TRBV29-1 and TRBJ2-7; no clear D gene. The CDR3 loop spans 12 amino acids. Germline CDR1 is SQVTM and CDR2 is ANQGSEA. V lost 4 bases, J lost 4 bases, and 11 bases lay in between. The CDR3 here is CSVVTHSYEQYF. Written as DNA, the CDR3 is TGCAGCGTTGTAACCCACTCATACGAGCAGTACTTC.

This clone was counted only a few times. The J gene is TRBJ1-1, the V gene TRBV6-6; 7 nucleotides match TRBD1. Germline V gives CDR1 MNHNY, CDR2 SVGAGI (reference sequence). Trimming took 6 bases from V and 2 from J; bases not matched to a gene: 12. The CDR3 consists of 16 residues. The CDR3, as DNA: TGTGCCAGCAGCCTAACAGGGGACGGCCCTAACACTGAAGCTTTCTTT. Its translation: CASSLTGDGPNTEAFF.

Points on this clone: This sample includes further DNA sequences coding for the same CDR3. The chain joins TRBV5-1 to TRBJ2-7, with 12 bases fitting TRBD2. With 4 bases clipped from V and 0 bases from J, the junction kept 5 bases outside the gene matches. The germline gives CDR1 SGHRS, CDR2 YFSETQ. The CDR3 spans 16 residues. The CDR3 loop reads CASSPGLAGSSYEQYF. The CDR3 DNA reads as TGCGCCAGCAGCCCTGGACTAGCGGGGAGCTCCTACGAGCAGTACTTC.

The chain links TRBV4-1 to TRBJ1-2, with D possibly being TRBD1 (6 bases). Trimming removed 0 bases from V and 3 bases from J, with 11 bases in between. The CDR3 is made up of 15 amino acids. CDR1 MGHRA and CDR2 YSYEKL come from the germline V gene. This CDR3 is CASSQDTGRDYGYTF. As DNA, the CDR3 is TGCGCCAGCAGCCAAGACACAGGGAGAGACTATGGCTACACCTTC.

This clone was recorded once. This sequence joins TRBV6-4 and TRBJ1-6; 8 bases are a match to TRBD1. CDR1 is MRHNA, CDR2 SNTAGT, per germline. Losses at the gene ends were 8 bases for V and 5 bases for J; bases not matched to a gene: 5. CDR3 size: 14 residues. This CDR3 reads CASGTGIDNSPLHF. CDR3 DNA sequence: TGTGCCAGCGGGACAGGAATCGATAATTCACCCCTCCACTTT.